Listed here are 4 T cell receptor beta chains from one sample, sequenced in a study of radiation and T cells in renal cell carcinoma (dated by TCRdb to about 2020). Library preparation was by the immunoSEQ multiplex PCR assay. As stored in TCRdb, this immuneACCESS dataset retains in-frame rearrangements with V and J assigned. A fraction of the clones does not appear; measured against another copy, unresolved V genes explain less than half of the discrepancy, and the remainder lacks a known reason. In this sample the table shows roughly 140,000 clones, roughly 90% of which occur a single time. Roughly 13% of the sample goes to the ten largest clones. In the paper's terms, the time point label means: blood 2 weeks post-SBRT. Taken with the paper, the label for treatment or condition translates to: 15 Gy SBRT to primary tumor, nephrectomy 4 weeks later. The starting material was blood, obtained from a patient whose treatment included radiotherapy and nephrectomy. The receptors shown here come from a woman aged 50 to 60 with renal cell carcinoma.

This clone was seen only once. The chain employs TRBV4-1 and TRBJ1-4; D is unclear. Between the trimmed V and J ends, which lost 4 bases and 0 bases, there was a span of 18 bases. Germline V gene lookup returns CDR1 MGHRA and CDR2 YSYEKL. CDR3 size: 18 residues. The CDR3 region has the DNA TGCGCCAGCAGCCTTAGGTCAGGCGCTGGTACAACTAATGAAAAACTGTTTTTT. It encodes CASSLRSGAGTTNEKLFF.

Written as DNA, the CDR3 is TGCAGCATATCTCCGGGACAGTCCTACGAGCAGTACTTC. Protein: CSISPGQSYEQYF. This chain connects TRBV29-1 to TRBJ2-7; 7 bases fit TRBD1. V lost 8 bases, J lost 1 base, and 8 bases stayed unmatched. Germline CDR1 and CDR2: SQVTM and ANQGSEA. This CDR3 has 13 residues.

The chain uses TRBV6-1 and TRBJ1-1; D is unresolved. CDR1 MNHNS and CDR2 SASEGT come from the germline V gene. The V end was cut by 6 bases, the J end by 1 base, with 12 bases between. The CDR3 runs 14 residues. CDR3 sequence reads: CASSRERGNTEAFF. CDR3 sequence (DNA): TGTGCCAGCAGCCGGGAACGAGGGAACACTGAAGCTTTCTTT.

The rearrangement links TRBV7-9 to TRBJ2-7; D not certain. Germline CDR1 is SEHNR and CDR2 is FQNEAQ (reference sequence). Trimming shortened V by 1 base and J by 1 base, and 5 bases separated the two germline ends. This CDR3 has 13 amino acids. The CDR3 DNA reads TGTGCCAGCAGCTTAGTAATATCCTACGAGCAGTACTTC. Protein sequence: CASSLVISYEQYF. Full variable domain (remainder filled in from reference TRBV7-9 and TRBJ2-7): DTGVSQNPRHKITKRGQNVTFRCDPISEHNRLYWYRQTLGQGPEFLTYFQNEAQLEKSRLLSDRFSAERPKGSFSTLEIQRTEQGDSAMYLCASSLVISYEQYFGPGTRLTVT.